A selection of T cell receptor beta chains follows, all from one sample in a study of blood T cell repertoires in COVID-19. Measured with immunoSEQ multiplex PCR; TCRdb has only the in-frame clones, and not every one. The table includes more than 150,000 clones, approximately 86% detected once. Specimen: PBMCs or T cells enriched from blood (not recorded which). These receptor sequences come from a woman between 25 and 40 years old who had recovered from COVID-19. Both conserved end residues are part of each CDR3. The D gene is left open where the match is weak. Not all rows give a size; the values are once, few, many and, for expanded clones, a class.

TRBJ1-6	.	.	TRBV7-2	TGTGCCAGCAGCTTAGCGGGGCCTTATAATTCACCCCTCCACTTT	CASSLAGPYNSPLHF
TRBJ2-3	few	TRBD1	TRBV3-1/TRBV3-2	TGTGCCAGCAGCTACGGAACAGGGGGCCAAGATACGCAGTATTTT	CASSYGTGGQDTQYF
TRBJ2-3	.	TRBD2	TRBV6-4	TGTGCCAGCAGTCGGACTAGCGGGGGAAGCACAGATACGCAGTATTTT	CASSRTSGGSTDTQYF
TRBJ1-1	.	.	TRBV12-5	TGTGCTAGTGGTTTCGGGTCATCGAACACTGAAGCTTTCTTT	CASGFGSSNTEAFF
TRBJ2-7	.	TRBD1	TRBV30	TGTGCCTGGAGTGTTGGGCAGGGGGCTAACTACGAGCAGTACTTC	CAWSVGQGANYEQYF
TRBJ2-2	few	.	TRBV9	TGTGCCAGCAGCGTAGCCGGGGACTACACCGGGGAGCTGTTTTTT	CASSVAGDYTGELFF
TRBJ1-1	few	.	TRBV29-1	TGCAGCGTTTGCGCAGGGGATATGAACACTGAAGCTTTCTTT	CSVCAGDMNTEAFF
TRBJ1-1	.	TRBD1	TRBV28	TGTGCCAGCAGTTTAAGTGGACAGGGTCTAATTGCTTTCTTT	CASSLSGQGLIAFF
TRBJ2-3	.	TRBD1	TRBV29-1	TGCAGCCTGCGGACAGGGGAGGGCACAGATACGCAGTATTTT	CSLRTGEGTDTQYF
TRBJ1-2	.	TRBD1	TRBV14	TGTGCCAGCAGCCAATTTCCCGGGACAGATTATGGCTACACCTTC	CASSQFPGTDYGYTF
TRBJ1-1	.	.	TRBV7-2	TGTGCCAGCAGCTTCTTGCGGGTGCCGAGAACTGAAGCTTTCTTT	CASSFLRVPRTEAFF
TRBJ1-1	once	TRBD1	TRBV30	TGTGCCTGGAGTCCGTTTAATAATTTGGACAGGGCGTGG	CAWSPFNNLDRAW
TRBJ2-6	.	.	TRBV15	TGTGCCACCAGCAGAGAAGCCAGGGCTTTCGGTGGGGCCAACGTCCTGACTTTC	CATSREARAFGGANVLTF
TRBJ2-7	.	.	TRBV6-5	TGTGCCGCGGCGGTCCTAGCTCTAACAAGCGACGAGCAGTACTTC	CAAAVLALTSDEQYF
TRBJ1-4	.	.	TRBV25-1	TGTGCCAGCAGTGAATCCAGGGAATTT	CASSESREF
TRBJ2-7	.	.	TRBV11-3	TGTGCCAGCAGCTTAGTTACAGGGAACTACGAGCAGTACTTC	CASSLVTGNYEQYF
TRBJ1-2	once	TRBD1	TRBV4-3	TGCGCCAGCAGCGGCCGGGACAGGGCTAACTATGGCTACACCTTC	CASSGRDRANYGYTF
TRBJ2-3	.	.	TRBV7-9	TGTGCCAGCAGCTTCGCAAGCGGGAGCACAGATACGCAGTATTTT	CASSFASGSTDTQYF
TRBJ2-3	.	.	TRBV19	TGTGCCAGTAGTAAGAGGGAGAGGAGCACAGATACGCAGTATTTT	CASSKRERSTDTQYF
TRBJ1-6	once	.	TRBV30	TGTGCCTGGATCTACCGGGACACCAATTCACCCCTCCACTTT	CAWIYRDTNSPLHF
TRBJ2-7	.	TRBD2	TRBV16	TGTGCCAGCAGCCAAATTAGCGGGGGAGGCTACGAGCAGTACTTC	CASSQISGGGYEQYF
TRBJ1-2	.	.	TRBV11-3	TGTGCCAGCAGCTTAGGACATACTAACTATGGCTACACCTTC	CASSLGHTNYGYTF
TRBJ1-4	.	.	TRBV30	TGTGCCTGGAGCAGTTGGCAGTTTAATGAAAAACTGTTTTTT	CAWSSWQFNEKLFF
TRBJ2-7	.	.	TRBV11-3	TGTGCCAGCAGCTTAGATCCAGGAGGCGGAAGATACGAGCAGTACTTC	CASSLDPGGGRYEQYF
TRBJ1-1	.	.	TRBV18	TGTGCCAGCACCTTAGGCGGGGTCACTGAAGCTTTCTTT	CASTLGGVTEAFF
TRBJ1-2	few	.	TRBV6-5	TGTGCCAGCAGTAAACCAACAGACCTTGGCTACACCTTC	CASSKPTDLGYTF
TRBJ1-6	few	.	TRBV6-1	TGTGCCAGCAGTGACGGTGATTCACCCCTCCACTTT	CASSDGDSPLHF
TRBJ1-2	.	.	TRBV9	TGTGCCAGCAGCGTAGCTGGTACAGGCCTCGGCTATGGCTACACCTTC	CASSVAGTGLGYGYTF
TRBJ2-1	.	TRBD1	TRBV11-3	TGTGCCAGCAGCTTCTGGACAGGGGGCAAGGATGAGCAGTTCTTC	CASSFWTGGKDEQFF
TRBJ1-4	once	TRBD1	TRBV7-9	TGTGCCAGCAGCCAGGGACAGGGGATTAATGAAAAACTGTTTTTT	CASSQGQGINEKLFF
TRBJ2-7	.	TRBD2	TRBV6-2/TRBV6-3	TGTGCCAGCAGTTACGATGACGCGGGGGAGAATAAGTACTTC	CASSYDDAGENKYF
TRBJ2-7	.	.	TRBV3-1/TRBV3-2	TGTGCCAGCAGCCCCCCGGGTGGATTGTACGAGCAGTACTTC	CASSPPGGLYEQYF
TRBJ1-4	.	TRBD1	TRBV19	TGTGCCAGTAGAACGACAGGGGGCTCTGAAAAACTGTTTTTT	CASRTTGGSEKLFF
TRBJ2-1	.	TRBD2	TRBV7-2	TGTGCCAGCAGCTCCACCGGGACTACTATCTCTGAGCAGTTCTTC	CASSSTGTTISEQFF
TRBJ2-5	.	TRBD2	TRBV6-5	TGTGCCAGTTCGGGACTAGCGGAAGAGACCCAGTACTTC	CASSGLAEETQYF
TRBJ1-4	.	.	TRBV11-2	TGTGCCAGCAGCTTAACGGGGGGCACTAATGAAAAACTGTTTTTT	CASSLTGGTNEKLFF
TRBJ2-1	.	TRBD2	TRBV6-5	TGTGCCAGCAGTACACTAGGACTAGCGGACGATGAGCAGTTCTTC	CASSTLGLADDEQFF
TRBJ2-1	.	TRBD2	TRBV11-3	TGTGCCAGCAGCTCCGGGACTAGCGTCGTCAATGAGCAGTTCTTC	CASSSGTSVVNEQFF
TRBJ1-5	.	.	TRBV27	TGTGCCAGCAGTTTACGTGGGCGCCATCAGCCCCAGCATTTT	CASSLRGRHQPQHF
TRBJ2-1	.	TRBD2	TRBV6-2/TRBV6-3	TGTGCCAGCAGTTCGCCCCATTCTAGCGGGGGGGCGGGGAATGAGCAGTTCTTC	CASSSPHSSGGAGNEQFF
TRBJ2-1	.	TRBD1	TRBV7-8	TGTGCCAGCAGCCCGGACAGGGGGAATGAGCAGTTCTTC	CASSPDRGNEQFF
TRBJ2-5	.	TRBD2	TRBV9	TGTGCCAGCAGCCCCCGGGAGGGCCAAGAGACCCAGTACTTC	CASSPREGQETQYF
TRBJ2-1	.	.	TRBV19	TGTGCCAGTAGTATAACAAGTGGGGGGTCCGGCTACAATGAGCAGTTCTTC	CASSITSGGSGYNEQFF
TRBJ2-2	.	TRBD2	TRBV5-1	TGCGCCAGCAGCCCCGGGACTAGCGACACCGGGGAGCTGTTTTTT	CASSPGTSDTGELFF
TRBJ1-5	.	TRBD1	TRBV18	TGTGCCAGCTCACCGACAGGGGGCAATCAGCCCCAGCATTTT	CASSPTGGNQPQHF
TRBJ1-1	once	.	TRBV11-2	TGTGCCAGCAGCCCTGGACCTTGGGGAGGGAACACTGAAGCTTTCTTT	CASSPGPWGGNTEAFF
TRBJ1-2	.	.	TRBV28	TGTGCCAGCAGTTTCGGAGGGGTCGGCTATGGCTACACCTTC	CASSFGGVGYGYTF
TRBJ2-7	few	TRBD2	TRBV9	TGTGCCAGCAGCCGGACTAGCCGCGAGCAGTACTTC	CASSRTSREQYF
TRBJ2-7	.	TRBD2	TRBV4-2	TGTGCCAGCAGCCCTCGAGCGGGAGACGAGCAGTACTTC	CASSPRAGDEQYF
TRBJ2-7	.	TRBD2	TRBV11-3	TGTGCCAGCAGCTTAGGTAGCGGGTCCCACGAGCAGTACTTC	CASSLGSGSHEQYF
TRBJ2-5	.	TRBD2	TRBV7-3	TGTGCCAGCAGCTTAAGGGGCGCCGAGGGACTAGCGGCTAAAGAGACCCAGTACTTC	CASSLRGAEGLAAKETQYF
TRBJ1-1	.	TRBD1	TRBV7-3	TGTGCCAGCAGCTCAGGGACAGGGACGACTGAAGCTTTCTTT	CASSSGTGTTEAFF
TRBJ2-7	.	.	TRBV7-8	TGTGCCAGCAGCCCCAGCTACGAGCAGTACTTC	CASSPSYEQYF
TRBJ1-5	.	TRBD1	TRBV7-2	TGTGCCAGCAGCTATAATACAGGGGCCCTCAATCAGCCCCAGCATTTT	CASSYNTGALNQPQHF
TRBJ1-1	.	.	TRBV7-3	TGTGCCAGCAGCTCCAACAGGGAGCGCATGAACACTGAAGCTTTCTTT	CASSSNRERMNTEAFF
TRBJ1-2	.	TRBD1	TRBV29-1	TGCAGCGTTGAACCGACAGGGGGGATTAATGGCTACACCTTC	CSVEPTGGINGYTF
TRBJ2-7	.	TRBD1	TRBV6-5	TGTGCCAGCAGTCCTACAGGGGGCGAGAGCTACGAGCAGTACTTC	CASSPTGGESYEQYF
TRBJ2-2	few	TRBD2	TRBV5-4	TGTGCCAGCAGCGGGACTAGCGGTAACACCGGGGAGCTGTTTTTT	CASSGTSGNTGELFF
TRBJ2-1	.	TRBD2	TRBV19	TGTGCCAGCGGGACTAGCGGGATTACCTACAATGAGCAGTTCTTC	CASGTSGITYNEQFF
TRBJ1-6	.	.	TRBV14	TGTGCCAGCAGCCTGTGGGGAGATTCACCCCTCCACTTT	CASSLWGDSPLHF